Below are 32 T cell receptor beta chains sequenced from a single sample in a study of vaccination and CD4 T cells after COVID-19 (dated 2022 in TCRdb). The antigens for these receptors are not known. Explained via the paper, the treatment or condition label denotes: roughly 10-day PBMC culture with coronavirus spike peptide pools or control peptides (ViraFEST assay). Library preparation used PCR. Sequencing instrument: Illumina iSeq 100. At the Johns Hopkins FTIC core, DNA from the cultured CD4+ T cells underwent TCR sequencing with the Oncomine TCR Beta short-read assay. In TCRdb, the public reads were trimmed at Q25 with fastp and aligned with MiXCR, with productive beta chains retained. Each CDR3 protein gets just one entry, which takes the most common genes and DNA from the rows behind it. The sample table contains fewer than 15,000 distinct CDR3 sequences; only one count was recorded for under 60% of them. Of the sample, about an eighth is held by the ten largest clones.

What was sequenced was CD4+ T cells from blood, cultured in vitro. The origin of the receptors is a human donor who had recovered from COVID-19.

In this sample, this clonotype turned up once. The V gene is TRBV28, the J gene TRBJ2-3; 11 positions match TRBD2. Trimming removed 3 bases from V and 4 bases from J; junction bases left unmatched: 12. Germline assignment: CDR1 MDHEN and CDR2 SYDVKM. CDR3 size: 18 residues. CDR3 bases: TGTGCCAGCAGTTTTTTATATTCCTCTAGCGGGAGGTCAGATACGCAGTATTTT. Translation gives CASSFLYSSSGRSDTQYF.

The chain combines TRBV5-1 with TRBJ2-5; possibly TRBD1 or TRBD2 for D (5 bases each). Germline V gene data show CDR1 as SGHRS and CDR2 as YFSETQ. The CDR3 is made up of 11 amino acids. V dropped 8 bases and J dropped 9 bases, with 14 bases sitting between them. CDR3 nucleotide sequence: TGCGCCAGTGGAGAGGGACGAGCCCAGTACTTC. This gives the protein CASGEGRAQYF. The whole variable domain, filled in from reference TRBV5-1 and TRBJ2-5, reads KAGVTQTPRYLIKTRGQQVTLSCSPISGHRSVSWYQQTPGQGLQFLFEYFSETQRNKGNFPGRFSGRQFSNSRSEMNVSTLELGDSALYLCASGEGRAQYFGPGTRLLVL.

This clonotype was counted between two and nine times. The rearrangement joins TRBV19 to TRBJ1-5; no clear D gene. V was pared by 6 bases and J by 0 bases, with 6 bases between. Per germline, CDR1 LNHDA and CDR2 SQIVND (reference sequence). The CDR3 has 13 amino acids. The chain's CDR3 is CASRRNSNQPQHF. The CDR3 region has the DNA TGTGCCAGTAGACGAAATAGCAATCAGCCCCAGCATTTT. Combining the CDR3 with reference TRBV19 and TRBJ1-5 gives the whole variable domain DGGITQSPKYLFRKEGQNVTLSCEQNLNHDAMYWYRQDPGQGLRLIYYSQIVNDFQKGDIAEGYSVSREKKESFPLTVTSAQKNPTAFYLCASRRNSNQPQHFGDGTRLSIL.

This clonotype was seen more than once but under ten times. The chain joins TRBV7-3 to TRBJ1-3, with D unresolved. Between the trimmed V and J ends, which lost 2 bases and 2 bases, there was a span of 10 bases. Germline V gives CDR1 SGHTA, CDR2 FQGTGA. CDR3 length equals 15 residues. This CDR3 reads CASSLAAGTGNTIYF. The CDR3 bases are TGTGCCAGCAGCTTAGCGGCAGGTACTGGAAACACCATATATTTT.

This clonotype was counted only a few times. This chain connects TRBV28 to TRBJ1-5; D gene unclear. CDR3 length: 14 amino acids. Germline V CDR1 and CDR2: MDHEN, SYDVKM. Trimming removed 8 bases from V and 0 bases from J, with 11 bases in between. The CDR3 protein is CASHSPFSNQPQHF. CDR3 nucleotides: TGTGCCAGCCACAGTCCCTTTAGCAATCAGCCCCAGCATTTT.

The sample holds a few counts of this clonotype. The chain carries TRBV20-1 and TRBJ2-1; TRBD2 matches at 8 bases. The V gene's germline CDR1 is DFQATT and CDR2 SNEGSKA (reference sequence). V lost 5 bases and J lost 8; bases outside the gene matches: 11. The CDR3 runs 14 residues. The CDR3 DNA reads TGCAGTGCTTACCGCCCCGGGAGGGTCGATGAGCAGTTCTTC. It specifies CSAYRPGRVDEQFF.

This clonotype was counted once. The chain combines TRBV7-3 with TRBJ2-6, with D uncertain. Between the trimmed V and J ends, which lost 6 bases and 0 bases, there was a span of 6 bases. Per germline, CDR1 SGHTA and CDR2 FQGTGA. The CDR3 totals 14 residues. CDR3 sequence reads: CASSRNSGANVLTF. The CDR3 DNA is TGTGCCAGCAGTAGAAACTCTGGGGCCAACGTCCTGACTTTC.

The V call is TRBV20-1, the J call TRBJ1-1, with 9 bases lining up with TRBD1. The CDR3 runs 16 residues. Germline V gene lookup returns CDR1 DFQATT and CDR2 SNEGSKA (reference sequence). Germline trimming cut 2 bases from V and 3 bases from J; bases unmatched to any gene: 10. The CDR3 loop reads CSARTDRGFLDTEAFF. The CDR3 bases are TGCAGTGCTAGAACGGACAGGGGCTTCCTCGACACTGAAGCTTTCTTT.

This rearrangement joins TRBV2 to TRBJ1-1; D perhaps matches TRBD1 (5 bases). From germline, CDR1 is SNHLY and CDR2 FYNNEI. V lost 6 bases, J lost 4 bases, and 12 bases lay in between. The CDR3 runs to 13 residues. This chain's CDR3 is CASRLPGTTEAFF. The CDR3 DNA is TGTGCCAGCAGACTCCCGGGGACCACTGAAGCTTTCTTT.

The chain employs TRBV5-4 and TRBJ2-5, with 7 bases matching TRBD2. CDR1 is SGHNT, CDR2 YYREEE, per germline (reference sequence). Losses at the gene ends were 0 bases for V and 6 bases for J; bases not matched to a gene: 11. This CDR3 has 16 amino acids. CDR3 sequence (DNA): TGTGCCAGCAGCTTGGTTCGGGGGAGGGGCGTAAAGACCCAGTACTTC. Its translation is CASSLVRGRGVKTQYF.

The chain carries TRBV20-1 and TRBJ1-4; no definite D call. V was trimmed by 6 bases and J by 8 bases, leaving 19 bases between them. The CDR3 contains 14 residues. The germline CDR1 and CDR2 sequences are DFQATT and SNEGSKA (reference sequence). CDR3 residues: CSARPTRGEEKLFF. DNA for the CDR3: TGCAGTGCCCGTCCTACCAGAGGAGAAGAAAAACTGTTTTTT.

The chain is built from TRBV3-1 and TRBJ2-1; D call uncertain. The ends were cut back, 0 bases at V and 7 bases at J, with 10 bases in the middle. The CDR3 consists of 14 residues. The germline V gene has CDR1 LGHDT and CDR2 YNNKEL (reference sequence). The CDR3, as DNA: TGTGCCAGCAGCCAAGAAGTGTCGGGTAATGAGCAGTTCTTC. This codes for CASSQEVSGNEQFF.

This clonotype was counted only a few times. The chain employs TRBV20-1 and TRBJ2-5; 10 bases fit TRBD1. Germline-derived CDR1 and CDR2 are DFQATT and SNEGSKA (reference sequence). V was clipped by 6 bases and J by 0 bases; unmatched bases: 10. The CDR3 has 16 residues. The CDR3 DNA is TGCAGTGCCCGCGACAGGGGGCAGAGATACCAAGAGACCCAGTACTTC. It yields the protein CSARDRGQRYQETQYF.

This sequence joins TRBV20-1 and TRBJ2-7; D may match TRBD1 or TRBD2 (6 bases each). The germline V and J ends were trimmed by 1 base and 1 base, with 23 bases remaining between them. This CDR3 is built from 18 residues. Germline assignment: CDR1 DFQATT and CDR2 SNEGSKA (reference sequence). In nucleotides, the CDR3 is TGCAGTGCTAGAGGAGGAGGGTTCTGGGGGCGTTCATCCTACGAGCAGTACTTC. Encoded protein: CSARGGGFWGRSSYEQYF.

This chain links TRBV20-1 with TRBJ1-1; D uncertain. The germline V gene has CDR1 DFQATT and CDR2 SNEGSKA (reference sequence). Trimming removed 4 bases at V and 1 base at J, with 13 bases between. This CDR3 comprises 14 residues. CDR3 region: CSATSRLGNTEAFF. CDR3 coding DNA: TGCAGTGCTACCTCACGCCTCGGGAACACTGAAGCTTTCTTT.

The chain employs TRBV6-2 or TRBV6-3 and TRBJ2-1; D gene uncertain. V dropped 4 bases and J dropped 9 bases, with 16 bases sitting between them. In germline, CDR1 is MNHEY, CDR2 SVGEGT. The CDR3 extends over 14 amino acids. The CDR3 coding sequence is TGTGCCAGCAGTTCCCCCGTAGGCCTAATTGAGCAGTTCTTC. As protein: CASSSPVGLIEQFF.

The chain has TRBV27 and TRBJ2-1, with TRBD2 matching 7 bases. Germline V gene data show CDR1 as MNHEY and CDR2 as SMNVEV (reference sequence). The CDR3 consists of 18 residues. V gave up 6 bases and J gave up 0 bases; unmatched junction bases: 14. CDR3 sequence reads: CASRALAEEPSSYNEQFF. CDR3 in DNA: TGTGCCAGCAGAGCCCTAGCGGAGGAACCCAGCTCCTACAATGAGCAGTTCTTC.

The chain is built from TRBV2 and TRBJ2-5; 7 bases are a match to TRBD2. In germline, CDR1 is SNHLY, CDR2 FYNNEI. The CDR3 is 17 amino acids. V dropped 3 bases and J dropped 5; count of bases not matched to a gene: 15. CDR3 loop: CASSDLGVAGLGETQYF. Here the CDR3 DNA reads TGTGCCAGCAGTGATTTGGGGGTAGCGGGTTTAGGCGAGACCCAGTACTTC. The variable domain in full, completed from reference TRBV2 and TRBJ2-5, reads EPEVTQTPSHQVTQMGQEVILRCVPISNHLYFYWYRQILGQKVEFLVSFYNNEISEKSEIFDDQFSVERPDGSNFTLKIRSTKLEDSAMYFCASSDLGVAGLGETQYFGPGTRLLVL.

V and J are TRBV20-1 and TRBJ2-1; TRBD2 agrees at 10 bases. Germline assignment: CDR1 DFQATT and CDR2 SNEGSKA (reference sequence). Trimming took 4 bases from V and 4 from J; bases not matched to a gene: 16. The CDR3 length is 18 residues. CDR3 in DNA: TGCAGTGCTAACGACATGGGGGCTAGCGGGAGACCATACAATGAGCAGTTCTTC. Its protein is CSANDMGASGRPYNEQFF.

This clonotype was observed a handful of times. This chain connects TRBV5-1 to TRBJ2-3; D possibly corresponds to TRBD2 (5 bases). V was trimmed by 2 bases and J by 4 bases, leaving 8 bases between them. The CDR3 length is 13 residues. From germline, CDR1 is SGHRS and CDR2 YFSETQ. CDR3 sequence reads: CASSFTGADTQYF. As DNA, the CDR3 is TGCGCCAGCAGCTTTACCGGGGCAGATACGCAGTATTTT.

The V gene is TRBV6-1, the J gene TRBJ2-7; TRBD1 matches at 8 bases. CDR3 size: 14 residues. Germline CDR1 and CDR2: MNHNS and SASEGT. V gave up 8 bases and J gave up 3 bases; unmatched junction bases: 9. DNA for the CDR3: TGTGCCAGCGGCTCAGGGGGCAGTCTCTACGAGCAGTACTTC. It translates to CASGSGGSLYEQYF.

This sequence joins TRBV12-3 or TRBV12-4 and TRBJ2-3; D perhaps matches TRBD2 (6 bases). The CDR3 consists of 15 residues. Trimming took 2 bases from V and 0 from J, leaving 9 bases between them. CDR3 loop: CASSLTSPSTDTQYF. The CDR3 DNA reads TGTGCCAGCAGTTTAACTAGCCCTAGCACAGATACGCAGTATTTT.

This clonotype was recorded a few times. V is TRBV7-2 and J is TRBJ1-3; no clear D gene. Germline V gives CDR1 SGHTA, CDR2 FQGNSA. V gave up 0 bases and J gave up 2 bases, with 5 bases separating them. The CDR3 contains 14 residues. The CDR3 DNA is TGTGCCAGCAGCTTAGCAGTAGCTGGAAACACCATATATTTT. Its translation: CASSLAVAGNTIYF.

The chain combines TRBV7-6 with TRBJ2-6, with 8 bases lining up with TRBD1. Per the germline V gene, CDR1 is SGHVS and CDR2 is FNYEAQ. Germline trimming cut 8 bases from V and 4 bases from J; bases unmatched to any gene: 7. The CDR3 sequence is 15 residues long. CDR3 amino acids: CASSQGARGANVLTF. In DNA, the CDR3 is TGTGCCAGCTCGCAGGGGGCGCGGGGGGCCAACGTCCTGACTTTC.

The chain is built from TRBV6-5 and TRBJ1-1, with 8 positions matching TRBD1. V trimming: 1 base; J trimming: 5 bases; junction bases outside the gene matches: 9. From germline, CDR1 is MNHEY and CDR2 SVGAGI. The CDR3 consists of 16 residues. The CDR3 coding sequence is TGTGCCAGCAGTTACTACCGGACAGGGCTAGGAACTGAAGCTTTCTTT. As protein: CASSYYRTGLGTEAFF.

There are a few counts of this clonotype. This chain joins TRBV20-1 and TRBJ1-3; 9 bases are shared with TRBD1. Germline trimming cut 5 bases from V and 3 bases from J; bases unmatched to any gene: 8. The CDR3 contains 15 residues. Germline loops: CDR1 DFQATT, CDR2 SNEGSKA (reference sequence). DNA of the CDR3: TGCAGTGCTGTAACCGGGACAGGGTTTGGAAACACCATATATTTT. Translating it yields CSAVTGTGFGNTIYF.

This clonotype was recorded only once. The V call is TRBV7-2, the J call TRBJ2-1, with 12 nucleotides matching TRBD2. J gave up 8 bases and V 5 bases, and 10 bases lay outside the gene matches. The length of the CDR3 is 16 residues. CDR1 is SGHTA, CDR2 FQGNSA, per germline. Here the CDR3 DNA reads TGTGCCAGCAGCCGGAGACTAGCGGGAGTGATCGATGAGCAGTTCTTC. Protein: CASSRRLAGVIDEQFF.

In DNA form, the CDR3 reads TGTGCCAGCAGCTTAGCGCCCGGGAATCAGCCCCAGCATTTT. Residues: CASSLAPGNQPQHF. The chain carries TRBV7-2 and TRBJ1-5; the D is unclear. Germline V gene sequence: CDR1 SGHTA, CDR2 FQGNSA. The CDR3 sequence is 14 residues long. Trimming pared 0 bases from V and 4 bases from J, leaving 7 bases between.

The genes are TRBV20-1 and TRBJ2-3, with 13 bases fitting TRBD2. The J segment lost 6 bases and the V segment lost 2 bases, leaving 11 bases of the junction unmatched. Germline values: CDR1 DFQATT, CDR2 SNEGSKA (reference sequence). This CDR3 has 17 residues. The CDR3 here is CSARTLRTSGRSDTQYF. DNA of the CDR3: TGCAGTGCTAGAACTTTACGGACTAGCGGGAGATCCGATACGCAGTATTTT.

A word on this clonotype: Since a much larger clone is just one base distant, this may be a read error. This chain links TRBV7-2 with TRBJ2-3; a possible D gene is TRBD2 (5 bases). Germline CDR1 is SGHTA and CDR2 is FQGNSA. This CDR3 has 15 residues. The CDR3 DNA reads TGCGCCAGCGGCCAATTCTCGGGTAGGGTAGATACGCAGTATTTT. Translating gives CASGQFSGRVDTQYF.

The rearrangement joins TRBV9 to TRBJ2-2; no firm D call. Germline CDR1 SGDLS, CDR2 YYNGEE. Trimming took 5 bases from V and 1 from J, leaving 18 bases between them. The CDR3 runs 17 residues. CDR3 region: CASSADGPYKNTGELFF. Written as DNA, the CDR3 is TGTGCCAGCAGTGCCGATGGCCCTTACAAGAACACCGGGGAGCTGTTTTTT.

The rearrangement uses TRBV27 and TRBJ2-1, with 7 nucleotides matching TRBD1. CDR1 is MNHEY and CDR2 is SMNVEV in the germline V gene (reference sequence). The CDR3 is made up of 15 amino acids. J gave up 6 bases and V 9 bases, and 14 bases lay outside the gene matches. CDR3 region: CASANRGLIGNEQFF. The CDR3 DNA reads TGTGCCAGTGCCAATAGGGGGCTAATCGGCAATGAGCAGTTCTTC.